The present T cell receptor (beta chain) was sequenced within a study of control samples from healthy donors and cancer patients (dated by TCRdb to 2018 to 2021). Library method: the immunoSEQ multiplex PCR assay. As stored in TCRdb, this immuneACCESS dataset retains in-frame rearrangements with V and J assigned. A fraction of the clones does not appear; measured against another copy, unresolved V genes explain less than half of the discrepancy, and the remainder lacks a known reason. The sample profile shows 150,000 or so clones; roughly 93% of them were found once. The ten largest clones capture roughly 6.2% of the sample. About this clone itself: The antigen it recognizes is unknown. No much larger clone is present one base from it, and per-base qualities are unavailable.

The germline V gene specifies SGHVS as CDR1 and FQNEAQ as CDR2. The CDR3, from cysteine to phenylalanine, totals 14 residues. Only CDR3 DNA is held: 42 bases, read in frame from base 1. Relative to germline, V is 5 bases shorter and J is 8 bases shorter, with 18 bases between their ends. The sequence is built from TRBV7-8 and TRBJ1-2; tentative D gene TRBD1, with 6 bases matching. The specimen sequenced was blood. This TCR was sampled from a man younger than 35 in good health. The bases read TGTGCCAGCAGCCGACACAACGGGGGGGGCGGCTACACCTTC. The encoded protein is CASSRHNGGGGYTF.